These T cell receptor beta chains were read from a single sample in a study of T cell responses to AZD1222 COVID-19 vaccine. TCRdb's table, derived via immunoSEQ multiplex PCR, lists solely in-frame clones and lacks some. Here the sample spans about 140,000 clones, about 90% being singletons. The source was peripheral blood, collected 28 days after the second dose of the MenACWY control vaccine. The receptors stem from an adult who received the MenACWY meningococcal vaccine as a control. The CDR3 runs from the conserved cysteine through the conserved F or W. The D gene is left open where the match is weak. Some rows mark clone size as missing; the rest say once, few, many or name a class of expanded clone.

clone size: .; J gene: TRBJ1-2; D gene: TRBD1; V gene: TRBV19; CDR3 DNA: TGTGCCAGTAGTGCAACCCGACAGGGCATCTATGGCTACACCTTC; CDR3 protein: CASSATRQGIYGYTF
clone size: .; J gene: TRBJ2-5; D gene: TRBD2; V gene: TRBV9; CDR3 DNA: TGTGCCAGCAGCGTCCCCTCCGGGGGGATGGAGACCCAGTACTTC; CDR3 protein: CASSVPSGGMETQYF
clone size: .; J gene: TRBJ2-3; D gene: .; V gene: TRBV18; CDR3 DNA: TGTGCCAGCTCACCTAGGAGTAGCGACTCAGATACGCAGTATTTT; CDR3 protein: CASSPRSSDSDTQYF
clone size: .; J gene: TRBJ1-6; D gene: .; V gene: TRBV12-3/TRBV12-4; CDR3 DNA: TGTGCCAGCACCCGACAAGAATCACCCCTCCACTTT; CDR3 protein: CASTRQESPLHF
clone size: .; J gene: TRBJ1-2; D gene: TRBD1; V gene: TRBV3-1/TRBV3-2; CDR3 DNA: TGTGCCAGCAGCCAGAGACCGGGACAGGGGTATGGCTACACCTTC; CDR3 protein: CASSQRPGQGYGYTF
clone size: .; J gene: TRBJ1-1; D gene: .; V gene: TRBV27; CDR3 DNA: TGTGCCAGCAGTTTTTGGTCGGGGGAAGCTTTCTTT; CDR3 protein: CASSFWSGEAFF
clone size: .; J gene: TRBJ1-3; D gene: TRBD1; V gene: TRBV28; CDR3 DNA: TGTGCCAGCAGACCTGGGACAGGGCTTACCCCCGGCTCTGGAAACACCATATATTTT; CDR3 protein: CASRPGTGLTPGSGNTIYF
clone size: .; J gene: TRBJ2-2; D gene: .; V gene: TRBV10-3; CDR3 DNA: TGTGCCATCAGTGGGGGGGCGCTGGACACCGGGGAGCTGTTTTTT; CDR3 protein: CAISGGALDTGELFF
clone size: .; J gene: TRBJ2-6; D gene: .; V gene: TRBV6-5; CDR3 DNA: TGTGCCAGCAGTTCGGCGGCTCTGGGGGCCAACGTCCTGACTTTC; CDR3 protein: CASSSAALGANVLTF
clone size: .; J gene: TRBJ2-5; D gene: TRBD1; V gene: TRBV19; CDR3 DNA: TGTGCCAGTAGTATAGGAGACAGGGGGTGGGAGACCCAGTACTTC; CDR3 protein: CASSIGDRGWETQYF
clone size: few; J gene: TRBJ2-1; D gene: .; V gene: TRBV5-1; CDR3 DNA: TGCGCCAGCAGCCTGTCAGGGAATCGCAATGAGCAGTTCTTC; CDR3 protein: CASSLSGNRNEQFF
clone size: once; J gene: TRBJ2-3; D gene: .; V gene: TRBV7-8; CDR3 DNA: TGTGCCAGCAGCTTTGGTATCTCCACAGATACGCAGTATTTT; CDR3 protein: CASSFGISTDTQYF
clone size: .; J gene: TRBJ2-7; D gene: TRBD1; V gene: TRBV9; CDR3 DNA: TGTGCCAGCAGCACGGACAGGGCCCCCCACGAGCAGTACTTC; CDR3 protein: CASSTDRAPHEQYF
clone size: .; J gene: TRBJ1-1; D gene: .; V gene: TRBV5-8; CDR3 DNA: TGTGCCAGCAGCTTGGTTGCGGCTCTGAACACTGAAGCTTTCTTT; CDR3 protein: CASSLVAALNTEAFF
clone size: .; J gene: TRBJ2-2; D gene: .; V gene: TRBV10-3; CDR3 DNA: TGTGCCATCAGTGAGACACAGGTTTCCGGGGAGCTGTTTTTT; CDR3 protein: CAISETQVSGELFF
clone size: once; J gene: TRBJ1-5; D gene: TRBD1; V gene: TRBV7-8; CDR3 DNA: TGTGCCAGCAGCCCAACAGGGGGCGGGGTTCAGCCCCAGCATTTT; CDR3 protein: CASSPTGGGVQPQHF
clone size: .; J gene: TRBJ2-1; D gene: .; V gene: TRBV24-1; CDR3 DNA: TGTGCCACCAGTGATTTGGGGCAGGACTCCTACAATGAGCAGTTCTTC; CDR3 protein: CATSDLGQDSYNEQFF
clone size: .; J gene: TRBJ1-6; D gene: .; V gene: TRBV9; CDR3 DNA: TGTGCCAGCAGCGTAGCGGAGGGGATCGGTTCACCCCTCCACTTT; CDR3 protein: CASSVAEGIGSPLHF
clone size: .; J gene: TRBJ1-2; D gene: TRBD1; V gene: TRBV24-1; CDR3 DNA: TGTGCCACCAGTGATGAGGACAGGGGCTACACCTTC; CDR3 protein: CATSDEDRGYTF
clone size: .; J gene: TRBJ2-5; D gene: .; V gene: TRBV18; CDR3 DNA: TGTGCCAGCTCACGGGGAACAGAAGAGACCCAGTACTTC; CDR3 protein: CASSRGTEETQYF
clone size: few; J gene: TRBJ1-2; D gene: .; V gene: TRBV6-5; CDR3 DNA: TGTGCCAGCAGTTACGTCGCCGGGGGCGCGAATGGCTACACCTTC; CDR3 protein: CASSYVAGGANGYTF
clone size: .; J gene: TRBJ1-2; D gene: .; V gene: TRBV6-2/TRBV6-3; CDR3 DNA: TGTGCCAGCAGTTATTTGGAGTCCTATGGCTACACCTTC; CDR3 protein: CASSYLESYGYTF
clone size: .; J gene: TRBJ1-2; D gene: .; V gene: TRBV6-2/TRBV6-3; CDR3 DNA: TGTGCCAGCAGCCAACTGACAGGAACCAACTATGGCTACACCTTC; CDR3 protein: CASSQLTGTNYGYTF
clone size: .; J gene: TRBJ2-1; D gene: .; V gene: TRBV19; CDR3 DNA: TGTGCCAGTAGTACCGCTCTCAGCCGCCCCTTCTTC; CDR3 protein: CASSTALSRPFF
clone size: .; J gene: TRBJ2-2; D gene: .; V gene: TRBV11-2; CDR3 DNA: TGTGCCAGCAGCTTAGTCGGGGAGCTGTTTTTT; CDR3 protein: CASSLVGELFF
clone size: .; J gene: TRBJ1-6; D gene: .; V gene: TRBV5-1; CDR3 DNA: TGCGCCAGCAGCGTAAACGGTGGGGGTAGTTCACCCCTCCACTTT; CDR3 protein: CASSVNGGGSSPLHF
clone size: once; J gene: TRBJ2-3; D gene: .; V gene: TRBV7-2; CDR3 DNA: TGTGCCAGCAGCTCAAAGGCGCACACAGATACGCAGTATTTT; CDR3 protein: CASSSKAHTDTQYF
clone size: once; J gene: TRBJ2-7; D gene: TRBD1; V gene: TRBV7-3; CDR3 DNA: TGTGCCAGCAGCTTAACGGGGACAGTGCAATACGAGCAGTACTTC; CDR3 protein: CASSLTGTVQYEQYF
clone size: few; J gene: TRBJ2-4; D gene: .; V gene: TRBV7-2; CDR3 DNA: TGTGCCAGCAGCTTAGAGAGTTCGGTAGCCAAAAACATTCAGTACTTC; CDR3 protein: CASSLESSVAKNIQYF
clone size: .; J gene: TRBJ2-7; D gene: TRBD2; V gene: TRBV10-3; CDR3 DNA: TGTGCCATCAGGACTAGCGGGGGAGACTACGAGCAGTACTTC; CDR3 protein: CAIRTSGGDYEQYF
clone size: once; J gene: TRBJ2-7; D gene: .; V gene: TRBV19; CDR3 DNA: TGTGCCAGTAGTAGCTACAGGTTTAAAGAGCAGTACTTC; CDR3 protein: CASSSYRFKEQYF
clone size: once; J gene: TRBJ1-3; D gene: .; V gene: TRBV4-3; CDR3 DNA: TGCGCCAGCAGCCGAGAATTAAGGACCTCTGGAAACACCATATATTTT; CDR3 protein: CASSRELRTSGNTIYF
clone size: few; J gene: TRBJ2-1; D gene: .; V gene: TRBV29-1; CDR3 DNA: TGCAGCGTTGAAGGCGGGACGAGCTCCTACAATGAGCAGTTCTTC; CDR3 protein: CSVEGGTSSYNEQFF
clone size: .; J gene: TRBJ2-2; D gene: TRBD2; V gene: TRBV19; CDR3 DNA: TGTGCCAGTAGTATAGAGAGAACCGGGACTAGCGGGAGGGTGAGGACCGGGGAGCTGTTTTTT; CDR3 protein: CASSIERTGTSGRVRTGELFF
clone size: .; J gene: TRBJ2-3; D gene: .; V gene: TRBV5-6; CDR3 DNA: TGTGCCAGCAGCTTGGCGCTTCCCGGGGCGGCAGATACGCAGTATTTT; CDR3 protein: CASSLALPGAADTQYF
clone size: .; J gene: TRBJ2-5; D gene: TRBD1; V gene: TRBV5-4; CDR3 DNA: TGTGCCAGCAGCAGCGGGACAGGGGGGCAAGAGACCCAGTACTTC; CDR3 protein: CASSSGTGGQETQYF